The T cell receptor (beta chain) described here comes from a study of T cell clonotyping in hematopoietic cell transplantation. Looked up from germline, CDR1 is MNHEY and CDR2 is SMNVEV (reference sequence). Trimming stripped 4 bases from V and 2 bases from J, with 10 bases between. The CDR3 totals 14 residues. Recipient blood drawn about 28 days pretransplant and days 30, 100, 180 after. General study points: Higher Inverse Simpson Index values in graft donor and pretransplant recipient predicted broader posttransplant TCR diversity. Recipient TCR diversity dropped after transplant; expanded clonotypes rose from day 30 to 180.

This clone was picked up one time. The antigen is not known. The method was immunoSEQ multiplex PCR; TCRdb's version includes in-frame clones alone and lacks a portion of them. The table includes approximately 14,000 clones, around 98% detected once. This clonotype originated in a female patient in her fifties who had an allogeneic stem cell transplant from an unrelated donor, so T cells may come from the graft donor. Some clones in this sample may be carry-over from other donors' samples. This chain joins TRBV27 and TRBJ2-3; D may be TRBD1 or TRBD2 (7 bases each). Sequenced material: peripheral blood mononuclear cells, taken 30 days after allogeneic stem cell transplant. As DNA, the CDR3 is TGTGCCAGCAGTTCAGGGGGGGACACAGATACGCAGTATTTT. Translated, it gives CASSSGGDTDTQYF.